The 14 T cell receptor beta chains reported below all come from one sample, sequenced in a study of human T cells and chemical hapten exposure. TCRdb re-derived calls from the RACE reads in MiXCR, one entry per CDR3 protein. The data show approximately 80,000 distinct CDR3 sequences, 10% seen once. The time point was: patch test 2, 6 weeks after DPC sensitization. Treatment indicated: therapeutic diphenylcyclopropenone sensitization with weekly scalp DPC. This sample comprised whole blood, obtained in connection with sensitization to the hapten diphenylcyclopropenone (DPC). The receptors were gathered from a woman aged 45 to 65 with alopecia areata. Some clones in this sample may be carry-over from other donors' samples.

This sequence joins TRBV29-1 and TRBJ1-1; D unresolved. CDR1 and CDR2 from the germline V gene are SQVTM and ANQGSEA. The CDR3 covers 14 residues. Trimming cost V 1 base and J 0 bases, with 9 bases left between them. The CDR3 nucleotides read TGCAGCGTTGAAGCAGTCCGCATGAACACTGAAGCTTTCTTT. Its protein is CSVEAVRMNTEAFF.

This clonotype was observed at least ten times. This chain links TRBV7-2 with TRBJ1-2, with 10 bases identical to TRBD1. Germline V CDR1 and CDR2: SGHTA, FQGNSA. The V segment lost 5 bases and the J segment 4 bases; nucleotides outside the gene matches: 13. This CDR3 has 17 amino acids. The CDR3 reads CASSARWRQGASYGYTF. CDR3 coding DNA: TGTGCCAGCAGCGCACGTTGGCGACAGGGGGCAAGCTATGGCTACACCTTC.

The chain joins TRBV28 to TRBJ1-6; the D gene is possibly TRBD1 (6 bases). Germline V gene data show CDR1 as MDHEN and CDR2 as SYDVKM. The CDR3 covers 12 residues. Trimming stripped 8 bases from V and 6 bases from J, with 8 bases between. The CDR3 sequence: CASGGGNSPLHF. The DNA of the CDR3 is TGTGCCAGCGGAGGGGGTAATTCACCCCTCCACTTT.

The chain employs TRBV7-2 and TRBJ2-7, with D possibly being TRBD2 (5 bases). Germline-derived CDR1 and CDR2 are SGHTA and FQGNSA. V was trimmed by 6 bases and J by 2 bases, leaving 5 bases between them. This CDR3 region has 11 residues. The CDR3 here is CASRGAYEQYF. The CDR3 nucleotides are TGTGCCAGCAGGGGAGCCTACGAGCAGTACTTC.

This clonotype came up many times. The chain is built from TRBV29-1 and TRBJ2-1, with D hard to call. Germline V CDR1 and CDR2: SQVTM, ANQGSEA. The CDR3 has 14 residues. The V end was cut by 2 bases, the J end by 0 bases, with 8 bases between. The CDR3 DNA follows: TGCAGCGTTGAACAGGTGAGCTCCTACAATGAGCAGTTCTTC. Its translation: CSVEQVSSYNEQFF.

The table lists this clonotype with many counts. The chain couples TRBV15 to TRBJ2-5, with 15 bases matching TRBD2. CDR3 length: 17 amino acids. V shed 1 base and J 5 bases; nucleotides not matched to a gene: 5. Germline V gene data show CDR1 as LNHNV and CDR2 as YYDKDF (reference sequence). CDR3 sequence reads: CATSRGTSGRALETQYF. CDR3 in DNA: TGTGCCACCAGCAGAGGGACTAGCGGGAGGGCCTTGGAGACCCAGTACTTC.

This clonotype was counted between two and nine times. V gene TRBV5-4 combines with J gene TRBJ1-2; no clear D. Trimming took off 0 bases at V and 3 bases at J, with 6 bases between the two ends. Germline V gene lookup returns CDR1 SGHNT and CDR2 YYREEE (reference sequence). The CDR3 is made up of 13 amino acids. In DNA form, the CDR3 reads TGTGCCAGCAGCTTGGTCACGTACTATGGCTACACCTTC. The encoded protein is CASSLVTYYGYTF.

This clonotype was picked up many times. The CDR3 spells CATSNFGGGVDTQYF. DNA for the CDR3: TGTGCCACCAGCAATTTCGGGGGCGGGGTAGATACGCAGTATTTT. The J gene is TRBJ2-3, the V gene TRBV15, with D perhaps TRBD1 or TRBD2 (6 bases each). Germline lookup yields CDR1 LNHNV and CDR2 YYDKDF (reference sequence). Trimming removed 4 bases from V and 5 bases from J, with 16 bases in between. CDR3 size: 15 residues.

The chain combines TRBV21-1 with TRBJ2-3; the D call of TRBD2 is as the table states it, not checked on the DNA. TRBV21-1 is marked as a pseudogene. This CDR3 spans 18 amino acids. In DNA, the CDR3 is TGTGCCAGCAGCAAACTCTCTAACGGGCCCTGGAGCGCAGATACGCAGTATTTT. Its protein is CASSKLSNGPWSADTQYF.

V is TRBV4-2 and J is TRBJ2-3, with no clear D. V lost 0 bases and J 2 bases, leaving 9 bases between the germline ends. This CDR3 region has 15 residues. Germline V gives CDR1 LGHNA, CDR2 YNFKEQ. The CDR3 nucleotides are TGTGCCAGCAGCCAAGATGAGATACACACAGATACGCAGTATTTT. Protein: CASSQDEIHTDTQYF.

This rearrangement joins TRBV12-5 to TRBJ1-2; no firm D call. The germline V gene has CDR1 LGHNT and CDR2 FRNRAP. Trimming took off 0 bases at V and 2 bases at J, with 7 bases between the two ends. The CDR3 runs 14 residues. The CDR3 here is CASGLVPRNYGYTF. The CDR3 DNA reads as TGTGCTAGTGGTTTGGTTCCAAGGAACTATGGCTACACCTTC. Variable domain in full (rest from reference TRBV12-5 and TRBJ1-2): DARVTQTPRHKVTEMGQEVTMRCQPILGHNTVFWYRQTMMQGLELLAYFRNRAPLDDSGMPKDRFSAEMPDATLATLKIQPSEPRDSAVYFCASGLVPRNYGYTFGSGTRLTVV.

This clonotype was observed a few times. The chain couples TRBV2 to TRBJ2-5, with D perhaps assigned TRBD1 or TRBD2 (5 bases each). The CDR3 covers 16 residues. Trimming shortened V by 4 bases and J by 2 bases, and 17 bases separated the two germline ends. Germline V lookup: CDR1 SNHLY, CDR2 FYNNEI. Here the CDR3 reads CASSANYGTKQETQYF. The CDR3 DNA sequence: TGTGCCAGCAGTGCCAACTACGGGACCAAACAAGAGACCCAGTACTTC.

This chain links TRBV28 with TRBJ2-7, with D perhaps matching TRBD1 (6 bases). The germline V gene has CDR1 MDHEN and CDR2 SYDVKM. V was trimmed by 3 bases and J by 7 bases, leaving 16 bases between them. The CDR3 contains 14 residues. CDR3 in DNA: TGTGCCAGCAGTTTCACAGGGCCCCCACGGGAGCAGTACTTC. This codes for CASSFTGPPREQYF.

The CDR3 DNA is TGTGCCAGCAGCTTAACGGGTTCAGAAGAAGAGACCCAGTACTTC. Amino acids: CASSLTGSEEETQYF. The genes are TRBV7-7 and TRBJ2-5; no reliable D call. The CDR3 consists of 15 residues. Deletions cut 2 bases from V and 3 bases from J, with 13 bases between. In germline, CDR1 is SSHAT, CDR2 FNYEAQ (reference sequence). The whole variable domain, filled in from reference TRBV7-7 and TRBJ2-5, reads GAGVSQSPRYKVTKRGQDVTLRCDPISSHATLYWYQQALGQGPEFLTYFNYEAQPDKSGLPSDRFSAERPEGSISTLTIQRTEQRDSAMYRCASSLTGSEEETQYFGPGTRLLVL.